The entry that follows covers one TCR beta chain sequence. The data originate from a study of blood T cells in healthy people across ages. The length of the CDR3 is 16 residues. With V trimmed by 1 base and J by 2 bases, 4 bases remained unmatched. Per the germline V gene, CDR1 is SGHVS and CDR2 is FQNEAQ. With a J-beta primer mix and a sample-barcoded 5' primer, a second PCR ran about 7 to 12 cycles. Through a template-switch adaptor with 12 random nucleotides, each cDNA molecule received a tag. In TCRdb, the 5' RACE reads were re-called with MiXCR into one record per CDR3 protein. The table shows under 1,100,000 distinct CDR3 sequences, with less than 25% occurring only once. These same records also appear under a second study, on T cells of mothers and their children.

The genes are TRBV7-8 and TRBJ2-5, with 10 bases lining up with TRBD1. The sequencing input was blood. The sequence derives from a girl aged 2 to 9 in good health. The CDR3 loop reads CASSLEGQGSQETQYF. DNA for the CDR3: TGTGCCAGCAGCTTAGAGGGACAGGGGTCGCAAGAGACCCAGTACTTC.